The 21 T cell receptor beta chains listed next were all sequenced from one sample in a study of cytomegalovirus exposure and HLA in healthy donors. Assay used: immunoSEQ multiplex PCR; TCRdb lists only in-frame clones, some missing. The sample records around 94,000 clones, about 95% being singletons. Sequenced input: PBMCs. The origin of the receptors is a woman in her late teens or twenties in good health and CMV-seronegative.

The chain joins TRBV11-2 to TRBJ2-2; D perhaps matches TRBD1 (6 bases). CDR3 length: 15 residues. Deletions cut 5 bases from V and 5 bases from J, with 15 bases between. Germline CDR1 reads SGHAT; CDR2 reads FQNNGV. In DNA form, the CDR3 reads TGTGCCAGCAGCCGAAACCGGGACAAAACCGGGGAGCTGTTTTTT. Its protein product is CASSRNRDKTGELFF.

J is TRBJ1-4 and V is TRBV9, with D hard to call. The germline V and J ends were trimmed by 0 bases and 7 bases, with 13 bases remaining between them. Germline-derived CDR1 and CDR2 are SGDLS and YYNGEE. The CDR3 is made up of 15 amino acids. CDR3 DNA: TGTGCCAGCAGCGTAGCGGGAAGTTATCGTGAAAAACTGTTTTTT. Its translation is CASSVAGSYREKLFF.

The rearrangement joins TRBV7-9 to TRBJ2-7; the match to TRBD2 covers 14 bases. The CDR3 is 18 residues long. After removal of 4 bases from V and 0 bases from J, the junction contained 8 bases not matched to a gene. Germline V gives CDR1 SEHNR, CDR2 FQNEAQ (reference sequence). CDR3 protein: CASSSPPGTSGSSYEQYF. The CDR3 DNA follows: TGTGCCAGCAGCTCACCACCAGGGACTAGCGGGAGCTCCTACGAGCAGTACTTC.

This chain connects TRBV23-1 to TRBJ2-6; D call uncertain. TRBV23-1 has ORF status, its function being uncertain. The CDR3 length is 14 residues. The germline V and J ends were trimmed by 6 bases and 0 bases, with 6 bases remaining between them. The CDR3 is CASRCSSGANVLTF. The CDR3 region has the DNA TGCGCCAGCAGATGTAGCTCTGGGGCCAACGTCCTGACTTTC.

This clone was observed a single time. A much larger clone lies a single base off, so this may be a read error. The chain combines TRBV7-2 with TRBJ2-7; D remains unclear. Trimming pared 0 bases from V and 0 bases from J, leaving 3 bases between. The CDR3 has 13 amino acids. Germline values: CDR1 SGHTA, CDR2 FQGNSA. Written as DNA, the CDR3 is TGTGCCAGCAGCTTAGCCAGCTCCTACGAGCAGTACTTC. It is translated as CASSLASSYEQYF.

This sequence joins TRBV15 and TRBJ1-5; no definite D call. The CDR3 extends over 13 amino acids. The ends were cut back, 8 bases at V and 3 bases at J, with 11 bases in the middle. Germline V lookup: CDR1 LNHNV, CDR2 YYDKDF (reference sequence). The CDR3 region is CATGASPNQPQHF. Here the CDR3 DNA reads TGTGCCACCGGAGCCTCCCCCAATCAGCCCCAGCATTTT.

This clone appeared once. The CDR3, as DNA: TGTGCCAGCAGCCCCTCGGGACTAGCGGGGGAAAACGAGCAGTACTTC. It is translated as CASSPSGLAGENEQYF. The J gene is TRBJ2-7, the V gene TRBV7-2; 14 nucleotides align to TRBD2. Germline V CDR1 and CDR2: SGHTA, FQGNSA. J was trimmed by 5 bases and V by 5 bases; bases with no gene match: 8. This CDR3 contains 16 residues. Full variable domain (remainder filled in from reference TRBV7-2 and TRBJ2-7): GAGVSQSPSNKVTEKGKDVELRCDPISGHTALYWYRQSLGQGLEFLIYFQGNSAPDKSGLPSDRFSAERTGGSVSTLTIQRTQQEDSAVYLCASSPSGLAGENEQYFGPGTRLTVT.

This clone was found once. This chain joins TRBV30 and TRBJ1-4, with 8 bases matching TRBD1. The V segment lost 3 bases and the J segment 4 bases; nucleotides outside the gene matches: 4. The CDR3 is made up of 14 amino acids. Per the germline V gene, CDR1 is GTSNPN and CDR2 is SVGIG (reference sequence). Here the CDR3 reads CAWSPTGVNEKLFF. The CDR3 coding sequence is TGTGCCTGGAGCCCGACAGGGGTTAATGAAAAACTGTTTTTT.

The chain joins TRBV5-4 to TRBJ2-7, with a tentative D call TRBD2 (7 bases). Germline V gene sequence: CDR1 SGHNT, CDR2 YYREEE (reference sequence). The length of the CDR3 is 15 residues. V was clipped by 6 bases and J by 5 bases, with 21 bases between them. CDR3 DNA: TGTGCCAGCATGGGACTGGGGGGGCCAGGAAACGAGCAGTACTTC. Amino acids: CASMGLGGPGNEQYF.

This clone was seen a few times. The chain has TRBV6-5 and TRBJ1-1; D is perhaps TRBD1 (5 bases). The V gene lost 0 bases and the J gene lost 1 base, with 12 bases spanning the gap. The CDR3 extends over 16 amino acids. CDR1 is MNHEY and CDR2 is SVGAGI in the germline V gene. CDR3 in amino acids: CASSYSIQGGNTEAFF. The CDR3 DNA follows: TGTGCCAGCAGTTACTCGATCCAGGGAGGGAACACTGAAGCTTTCTTT.

J is TRBJ2-1 and V is TRBV10-1; weak D call: TRBD2 (5 bases). V gave up 6 bases and J gave up 5 bases, with 11 bases separating them. CDR1 is WNHNN and CDR2 is SYGVQD in the germline V gene (reference sequence). CDR3 length equals 13 residues. DNA for the CDR3: TGCGCCAGCAGCGCCGGACTGGACAATGAGCAGTTCTTC. This translates into CASSAGLDNEQFF.

The chain recombines TRBV11-3 with TRBJ2-5, with TRBD1 matching 8 bases. The CDR3 spans 11 residues. From germline, CDR1 is SGHNT and CDR2 YENEEA. The V gene end was trimmed by 3 bases and the J gene end by 11 bases; junction bases not matched to a gene: 2. CDR3 nucleotide sequence: TGTGCCAGCAGCTTTCGACAGGGGCAGTACTTC. Protein: CASSFRQGQYF. The full variable domain, its missing parts supplied by reference TRBV11-3 and TRBJ2-5, is EAGVVQSPRYKIIEKKQPVAFWCNPISGHNTLYWYLQNLGQGPELLIRYENEEAVDDSQLPKDRFSAERLKGVDSTLKIQPAELGDSAVYLCASSFRQGQYFGPGTRLLVL.

This clone came up once. V is TRBV6-1 and J is TRBJ1-4, with 7 positions matching TRBD1. The CDR3 is made up of 14 amino acids. Germline CDR1 MNHNS, CDR2 SASEGT. With V trimmed by 6 bases and J by 2 bases, 3 bases remained unmatched. Written as DNA, the CDR3 is TGTGCCAGCAGCAGGGGGAGCACTAATGAAAAACTGTTTTTT. This codes for CASSRGSTNEKLFF.

This chain connects TRBV27 to TRBJ1-2, with D possibly being TRBD1 (5 bases). V was clipped by 2 bases and J by 3 bases, with 7 bases between them. Germline CDR1 reads MNHEY; CDR2 reads SMNVEV (reference sequence). The CDR3 is 13 residues long. The CDR3 DNA reads TGTGCCAGCAGTTTAGGAGGGGACTATGGCTACACCTTC. Protein: CASSLGGDYGYTF.

The rearrangement uses TRBV6-5 and TRBJ1-6; TRBD1 aligns across 10 bases. The CDR3 has 15 amino acids. Germline-derived CDR1 and CDR2 are MNHEY and SVGAGI. With V trimmed by 4 bases and J by 9 bases, 6 bases remained unmatched. The CDR3 nucleotides read TGTGCCAGCAGTTCTCAGACAGGGGGCTCTTCACCCCTCCACTTT. It specifies CASSSQTGGSSPLHF.

This rearrangement joins TRBV5-1 to TRBJ2-5, with D perhaps TRBD2 (6 bases). The V end lost 4 bases, the J end lost 2 bases, and 9 bases lay between the germline ends. This CDR3 is 13 amino acids long. From germline, CDR1 is SGHRS and CDR2 YFSETQ. In DNA, the CDR3 is TGCGCCAGCAGCACGGGGGTGCAAGAGACCCAGTACTTC. This translates into CASSTGVQETQYF. The whole variable domain, remainder taken from reference TRBV5-1 and TRBJ2-5, is KAGVTQTPRYLIKTRGQQVTLSCSPISGHRSVSWYQQTPGQGLQFLFEYFSETQRNKGNFPGRFSGRQFSNSRSEMNVSTLELGDSALYLCASSTGVQETQYFGPGTRLLVL.

This chain uses TRBV6-5 with TRBJ1-1; possible D gene TRBD1, 6 bases. V was cut by 0 bases and J by 5 bases, with 13 bases left in between. The CDR3 is 15 residues long. Per germline, CDR1 MNHEY and CDR2 SVGAGI. The CDR3 spells CASSYSKGGRTEAFF. The CDR3 DNA reads as TGTGCCAGCAGTTACTCCAAGGGGGGGAGGACTGAAGCTTTCTTT.

V is TRBV19 and J is TRBJ1-2; 8 nucleotides align to TRBD1. This CDR3 is built from 13 residues. J lost 7 bases, V lost 1 base, and 2 bases had no gene match. Per germline, CDR1 LNHDA and CDR2 SQIVND (reference sequence). The CDR3 sequence: CASSIAGGFGYTF. CDR3 DNA: TGTGCCAGTAGTATAGCAGGGGGCTTTGGCTACACCTTC. Combining the CDR3 with reference TRBV19 and TRBJ1-2 gives the whole variable domain DGGITQSPKYLFRKEGQNVTLSCEQNLNHDAMYWYRQDPGQGLRLIYYSQIVNDFQKGDIAEGYSVSREKKESFPLTVTSAQKNPTAFYLCASSIAGGFGYTFGSGTRLTVV.

The chain has TRBV6-6 and TRBJ2-2; D uncertain. Trimming took off 1 base at V and 0 bases at J, with 6 bases between the two ends. Germline CDR1 reads MNHNY; CDR2 reads SVGAGI (reference sequence). CDR3 length: 15 residues. CDR3 nucleotide sequence: TGTGCCAGCAGTTACTATACAGCGAACACCGGGGAGCTGTTTTTT. Amino acids: CASSYYTANTGELFF.

The gene calls are TRBV6-5 and TRBJ2-7, with D possibly matching TRBD2 (6 bases). The CDR3 loop spans 13 amino acids. Germline V lookup: CDR1 MNHEY, CDR2 SVGAGI. Trimming pared 2 bases from V and 3 bases from J, leaving 8 bases between. CDR3 in amino acids: CASSYGGSYEQYF. CDR3 bases: TGTGCCAGCAGTTACGGAGGGAGCTACGAGCAGTACTTC.

The rearrangement joins TRBV15 to TRBJ1-2; D is uncertain. The germline V gene encodes CDR1 LNHNV and CDR2 YYDKDF (reference sequence). CDR3 length: 14 residues. Trimming pared 0 bases from V and 2 bases from J, leaving 7 bases between. CDR3 coding DNA: TGTGCCACCAGCAGAGAGGCGGAGAACTATGGCTACACCTTC. This translates into CATSREAENYGYTF.